This T cell receptor beta chain was documented in a study of cytomegalovirus exposure and HLA in healthy donors. At the level of the study: Within an early data release were roughly 83 million unique TCRs drawn from HLA-typed donors.

Germline lookup yields CDR1 MDHEN and CDR2 SYDVKM. The V gene lost 5 bases and the J gene lost 4 bases, with 14 bases spanning the gap. This CDR3 is 14 amino acids long. This PCR relied on a set of 60 Vbeta primers and 13 Jbeta primers. Clones were sequenced by immunoSEQ multiplex PCR, and TCRdb holds only the in-frame ones, with some missing. The data hold some 80,000 clones, with around 77% observed a single time. The V gene is TRBV28, the J gene TRBJ2-5; tentatively, D is TRBD1 (6 bases). The sequence was collected from a man aged 45-60 years in good health and CMV-seronegative. The sample taken for sequencing was PBMCs. Here the CDR3 DNA reads TGTGCCAGCAGTACCGACAGGTTGGGAGAGACCCAGTACTTC. Amino acids: CASSTDRLGETQYF.